This TCR beta chain was profiled in a study of T cell repertoires in cytomegalovirus infection. Study at large: Newly reported HLA-C-restricted and thoroughly characterized HLA-B-restricted CMV epitopes were employed. Indications came from public TCR beta signatures; they pointed to CMV infection and to a matching HLA type.

This CDR3 contains 15 residues. The V and J ends lost 6 bases and 1 base respectively, with 15 bases between them. The germline V gene encodes CDR1 LNHDA and CDR2 SQIVND (reference sequence). General observations from the study: Within the response measured ex vivo, HLA-C-restricted CMV-specific TCR beta clonotypes were dominant.

One entry per CDR3 protein results from TCRdb running MiXCR on the reads. Of about 400,000 distinct CDR3 sequences detected, nearly 35% appear once; the ten largest clones hold approximately 12%. On this clonotype itself: What it binds is not known.

This chain joins TRBV19 and TRBJ1-1; tentatively, D is TRBD1 (5 bases). The source material was cultured PBMCs, sampled from culture after CMV antigen stimulation. This receptor was identified in a human donor in good health (CMV status not recorded). Some clones in this sample may be carry-over from other donors' samples. In DNA form, the CDR3 reads TGTGCCAGTAGCACCTTCGGGGGGACGAACACTGAAGCTTTCTTT. Residues: CASSTFGGTNTEAFF.